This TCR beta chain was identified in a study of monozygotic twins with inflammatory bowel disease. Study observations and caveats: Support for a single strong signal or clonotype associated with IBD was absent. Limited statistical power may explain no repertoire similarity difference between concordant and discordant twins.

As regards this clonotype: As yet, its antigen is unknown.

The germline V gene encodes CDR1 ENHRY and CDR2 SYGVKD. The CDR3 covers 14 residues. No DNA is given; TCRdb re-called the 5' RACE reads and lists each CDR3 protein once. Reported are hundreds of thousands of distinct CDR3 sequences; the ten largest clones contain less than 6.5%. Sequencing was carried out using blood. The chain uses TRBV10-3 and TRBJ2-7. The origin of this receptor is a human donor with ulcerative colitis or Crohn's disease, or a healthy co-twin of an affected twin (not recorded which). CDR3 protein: CAISEVGNTYEQYF.